This T cell receptor (beta chain) comes out of a study of human T cells and chemical hapten exposure. Study background: Subjects had 2% DPC placed on around 2 cm by around 2 cm of upper inner arm skin for sensitization.

This CDR3 is built from 15 residues. The sample's time point: patch test 3, about 24 weeks after DPC sensitization. As for treatment: therapeutic diphenylcyclopropenone sensitization with weekly scalp DPC. Study-wide results and limits: No change in TCRs above 1 in 1000 frequency was produced by DPC sensitization. Relative to control repertoires, expanded TCRs gave rise to significantly more large CDR3 similarity clusters. There was a positive correlation between PT1 expanded TCR counts and patch test score.

TCRdb reprocessed the RACE reads with MiXCR, giving one entry per CDR3 protein. The table records 150,000 to 200,000 distinct CDR3 sequences, approximately 26% of them present only once. About this clonotype: Its antigen is not known.

The sequence came from a woman between 40 and 50 years old with alopecia areata. Some clones in this sample may be carry-over from other donors' samples. Sequencing was performed on whole blood, taken in connection with sensitization to the hapten diphenylcyclopropenone (DPC). The V and J genes are TRBV21-1 and TRBJ1-1; the DNA was not used to check the table's D call, TRBD1. TRBV21-1 is tagged as a pseudogene. CDR3 protein: CASSRPGHKNTEAFF. CDR3 sequence (DNA): TGTGCCAGCAGCAGGCCGGGACATAAGAACACTGAAGCTTTCTTT.